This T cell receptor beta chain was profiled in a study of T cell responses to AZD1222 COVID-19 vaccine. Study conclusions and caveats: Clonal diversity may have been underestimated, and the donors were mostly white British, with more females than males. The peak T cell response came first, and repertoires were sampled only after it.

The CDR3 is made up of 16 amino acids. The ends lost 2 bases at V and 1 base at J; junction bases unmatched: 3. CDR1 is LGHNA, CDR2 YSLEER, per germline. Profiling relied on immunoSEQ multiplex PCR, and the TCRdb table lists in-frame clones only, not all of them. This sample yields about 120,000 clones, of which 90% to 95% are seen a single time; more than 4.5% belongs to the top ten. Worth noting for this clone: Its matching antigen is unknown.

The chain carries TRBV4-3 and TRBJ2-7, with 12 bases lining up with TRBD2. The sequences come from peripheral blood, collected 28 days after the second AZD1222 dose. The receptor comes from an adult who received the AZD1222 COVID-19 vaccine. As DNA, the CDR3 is TGCGCCAGCAGCCAAACACTAGCGGGGGGATCCTACGAGCAGTACTTC. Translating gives CASSQTLAGGSYEQYF.